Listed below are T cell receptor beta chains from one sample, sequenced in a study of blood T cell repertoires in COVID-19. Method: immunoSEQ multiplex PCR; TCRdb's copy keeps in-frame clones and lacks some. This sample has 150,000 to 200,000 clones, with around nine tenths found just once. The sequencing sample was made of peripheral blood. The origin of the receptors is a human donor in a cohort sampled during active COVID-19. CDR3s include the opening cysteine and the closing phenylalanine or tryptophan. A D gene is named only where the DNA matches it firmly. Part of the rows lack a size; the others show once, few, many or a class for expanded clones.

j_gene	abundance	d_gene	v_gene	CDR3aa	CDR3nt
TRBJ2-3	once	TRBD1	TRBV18	CASSLGQGTDTQYF	TGTGCCAGCTCACTCGGACAGGGGACAGATACGCAGTATTTT
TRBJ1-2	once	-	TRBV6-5	CASTPGGGYGYTF	TGTGCCAGCACTCCAGGCGGGGGGTATGGCTACACCTTC
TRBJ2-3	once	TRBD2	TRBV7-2	CASGRGSEDTQYF	TGTGCCAGCGGGAGGGGTTCCGAAGATACGCAGTATTTT
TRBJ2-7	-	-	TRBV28	CASSLSVGTYEQYF	TGTGCCAGCAGTTTATCTGTCGGTACCTACGAGCAGTACTTC
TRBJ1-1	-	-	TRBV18	CASSLDRMNTEAFF	TGTGCCAGCTCCCTTGACAGAATGAACACTGAAGCTTTCTTT
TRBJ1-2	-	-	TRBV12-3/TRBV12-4	CASSHRIDSGYTF	TGTGCCAGCAGTCACAGGATTGACTCTGGCTACACCTTC
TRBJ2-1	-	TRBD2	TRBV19	CASSFATSGGFPEEQFF	TGTGCCAGTAGTTTCGCGACTAGCGGGGGGTTCCCGGAGGAGCAGTTCTTC
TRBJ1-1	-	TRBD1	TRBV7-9	CASSLGQHLNTEAFF	TGTGCCAGCAGCCTGGGACAGCACCTGAACACTGAAGCTTTCTTT
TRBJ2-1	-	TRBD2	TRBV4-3	CASSQVAGGPHEQFF	TGCGCCAGCAGCCAAGTAGCGGGGGGGCCTCATGAGCAGTTCTTC
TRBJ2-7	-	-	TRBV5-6	CASSFGRGYEQYF	TGTGCCAGCAGCTTTGGCAGGGGTTACGAGCAGTACTTC
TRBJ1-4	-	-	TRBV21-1	CASSKVMWTSEKLFF	TGTGCCAGCAGCAAAGTTATGTGGACAAGTGAAAAACTGTTTTTT
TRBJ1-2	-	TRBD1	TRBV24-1	CATSDSRQGAGGYTF	TGTGCCACCAGTGACTCAAGACAGGGGGCAGGTGGCTACACCTTC
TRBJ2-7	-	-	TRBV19	CASSIKADAYEQYF	TGTGCCAGTAGTATAAAAGCGGACGCCTACGAGCAGTACTTC
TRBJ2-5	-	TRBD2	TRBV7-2	CASSPRRGQETQYF	TGTGCCAGCAGCCCCCGGCGGGGGCAAGAGACCCAGTACTTC
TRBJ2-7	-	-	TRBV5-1	CASSSGGTAYEQYF	TGCGCCAGCAGCTCAGGCGGGACAGCCTACGAGCAGTACTTC
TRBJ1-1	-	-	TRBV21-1	CASSKDRSPMNTEAFF	TGTGCCAGCAGCAAAGACAGGTCGCCTATGAACACTGAAGCTTTCTTT
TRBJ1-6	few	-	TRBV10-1	CASSENGQPNSPLHF	TGCGCCAGCAGTGAAAACGGACAGCCAAATTCACCCCTCCACTTT
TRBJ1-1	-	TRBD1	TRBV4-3	CASTKGTGVATEAFF	TGCGCCAGCACGAAAGGGACAGGGGTGGCCACTGAAGCTTTCTTT
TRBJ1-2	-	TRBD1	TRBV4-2	CASSARTGDNYGYTF	TGTGCCAGCAGCGCGCGGACAGGCGATAACTATGGCTACACCTTC
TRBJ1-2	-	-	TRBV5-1	CASSHETQGNYGYTF	TGCGCCAGCAGCCACGAAACCCAGGGCAACTATGGCTACACCTTC
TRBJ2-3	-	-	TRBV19	CASSLVPGTDTQYF	TGTGCCAGTAGTCTGGTACCGGGCACAGATACGCAGTATTTT
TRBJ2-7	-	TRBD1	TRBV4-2	CASSQLSGQGFYEQYF	TGTGCCAGCAGCCAACTCTCGGGACAGGGATTCTACGAGCAGTACTTC
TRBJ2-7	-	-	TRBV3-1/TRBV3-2	CASSQLTTGRGSYEQYF	TGTGCCAGCAGCCAACTTACCACAGGGCGAGGCTCCTACGAGCAGTACTTC
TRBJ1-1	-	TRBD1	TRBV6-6	CASSYPGQGVTEAFF	TGTGCCAGCAGTTACCCTGGACAGGGGGTCACTGAAGCTTTCTTT
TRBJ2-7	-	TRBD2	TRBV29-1	CSVVSGRAVEQYF	TGCAGCGTCGTTAGCGGGAGGGCCGTCGAGCAGTACTTC
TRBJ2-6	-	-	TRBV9	CASSVTGAGANVLTF	TGTGCCAGCAGCGTAACAGGAGCAGGGGCCAACGTCCTGACTTTC
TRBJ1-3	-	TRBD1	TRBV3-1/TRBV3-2	CASSSPGTGGISGNTIYF	TGTGCCAGCAGTAGTCCCGGGACAGGGGGCATCTCTGGAAACACCATATATTTT
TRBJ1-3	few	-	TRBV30	CAGLSGSGNTIYF	TGTGCCGGCTTATCAGGCTCTGGAAACACCATATATTTT
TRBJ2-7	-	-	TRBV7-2	CASTTGGGGLYEQYF	TGTGCCAGCACAACAGGGGGCGGGGGGCTCTACGAGCAGTACTTC
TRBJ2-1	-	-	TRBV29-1	CSVKGELGSYNEQFF	TGCAGCGTCAAGGGGGAACTAGGCTCCTACAATGAGCAGTTCTTC
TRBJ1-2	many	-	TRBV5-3	CARSLNRENGYTF	TGTGCCAGAAGCTTGAACAGGGAGAATGGCTACACCTTC
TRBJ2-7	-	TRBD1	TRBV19	CASSISTGGGYEQYF	TGTGCCAGTAGTATTTCGACAGGGGGCGGCTACGAGCAGTACTTC
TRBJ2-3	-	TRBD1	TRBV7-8	CASSPTWTGGLDTQYF	TGTGCCAGCAGCCCGACCTGGACAGGGGGTTTGGATACGCAGTATTTT
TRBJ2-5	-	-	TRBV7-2	CASSLALIASGRGETQYF	TGTGCCAGCAGCTTAGCGCTAATTGCTTCAGGCCGTGGGGAGACCCAGTACTTC
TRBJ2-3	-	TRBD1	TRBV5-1	CASSLMYRGPGDTQYF	TGCGCCAGCAGCTTGATGTACAGGGGGCCTGGGGATACGCAGTATTTT
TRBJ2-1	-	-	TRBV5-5	CASSLGIAGYNEQFF	TGTGCCAGCAGCTTGGGAATCGCGGGATACAATGAGCAGTTCTTC
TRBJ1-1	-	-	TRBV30	CAWSKTGNTEAFF	TGTGCCTGGAGTAAGACAGGGAACACTGAAGCTTTCTTT
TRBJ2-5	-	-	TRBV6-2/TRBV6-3	CASSLTEYQETQYF	TGTGCCAGCAGTTTGACAGAGTACCAAGAGACCCAGTACTTC
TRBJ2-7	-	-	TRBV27	CASSLDTGNYEQYF	TGTGCCAGCAGTTTGGACACAGGGAACTACGAGCAGTACTTC
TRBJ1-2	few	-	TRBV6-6	CASSYSSSRGDYGYTF	TGTGCCAGCAGTTACTCATCGAGCAGGGGAGACTATGGCTACACCTTC
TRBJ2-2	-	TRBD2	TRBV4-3	CASSQDSPSGRTNTGELFF	TGCGCCAGCAGCCAAGATTCTCCTAGCGGGAGGACGAACACCGGGGAGCTGTTTTTT
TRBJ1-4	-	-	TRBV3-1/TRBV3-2	CASSQDISQATNEKLFF	TGTGCCAGCAGCCAAGATATATCACAAGCAACTAATGAAAAACTGTTTTTT
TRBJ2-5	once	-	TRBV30	CAWSVGGLKETQYF	TGTGCCTGGAGTGTCGGGGGGCTGAAGGAGACCCAGTACTTC
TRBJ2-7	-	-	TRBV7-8	CASSVDSGYEQYF	TGTGCCAGCAGCGTCGATAGCGGTTACGAGCAGTACTTC
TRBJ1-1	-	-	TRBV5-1	CASRFDTGNTEAFF	TGCGCCAGCAGATTCGACACCGGGAACACTGAAGCTTTCTTT
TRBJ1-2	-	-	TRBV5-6	CASSLGTVNYGYTF	TGTGCCAGCAGCTTGGGGACAGTTAACTATGGCTACACCTTC
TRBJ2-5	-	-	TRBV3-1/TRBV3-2	CASSHAGWETQYF	TGTGCCAGCAGCCATGCGGGGTGGGAGACCCAGTACTTC
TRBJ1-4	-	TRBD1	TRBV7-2	CASSFGTAYEKLFF	TGTGCCAGCAGTTTCGGGACAGCTTATGAAAAACTGTTTTTT
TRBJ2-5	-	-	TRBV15	CATSRDLEGGRGINF	TGTGCCACCAGCAGAGATCTCGAAGGCGGGCGGGGTATAAACTTC
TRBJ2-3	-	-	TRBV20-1	CSARQTDTQYF	TGCAGTGCCAGACAAACAGATACGCAGTATTTT
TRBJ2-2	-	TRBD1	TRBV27	CASRQQGTGELFF	TGTGCCAGCAGGCAACAGGGGACCGGGGAGCTGTTTTTT
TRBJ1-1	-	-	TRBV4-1	CASSQEVLVRTEAFF	TGCGCCAGCAGCCAAGAGGTGCTAGTCCGGACTGAAGCTTTCTTT
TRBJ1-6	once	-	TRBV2	CASSEEGQNNSPLHF	TGTGCCAGCAGTGAGGAGGGTCAGAACAATTCACCCCTCCACTTT
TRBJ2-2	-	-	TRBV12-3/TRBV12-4	CASSLRNTGELFF	TGTGCCAGCAGTTTGAGGAACACCGGGGAGCTGTTTTTT
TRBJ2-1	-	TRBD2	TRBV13	CASSSGGLALYNEQFF	TGTGCCAGCAGCTCCGGGGGACTAGCCCTATACAATGAGCAGTTCTTC